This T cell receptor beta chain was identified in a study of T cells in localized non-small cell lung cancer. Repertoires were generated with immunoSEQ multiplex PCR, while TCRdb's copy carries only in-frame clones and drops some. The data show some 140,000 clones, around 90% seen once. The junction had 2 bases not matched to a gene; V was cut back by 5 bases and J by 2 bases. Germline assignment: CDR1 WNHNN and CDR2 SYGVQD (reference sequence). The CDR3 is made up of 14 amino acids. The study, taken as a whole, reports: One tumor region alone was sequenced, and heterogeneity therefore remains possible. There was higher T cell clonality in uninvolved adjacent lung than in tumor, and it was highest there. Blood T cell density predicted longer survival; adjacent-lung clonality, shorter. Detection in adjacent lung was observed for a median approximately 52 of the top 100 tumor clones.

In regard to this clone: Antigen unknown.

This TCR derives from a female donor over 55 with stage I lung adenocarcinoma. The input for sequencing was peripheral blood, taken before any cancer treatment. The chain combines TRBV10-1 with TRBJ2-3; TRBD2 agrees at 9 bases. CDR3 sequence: CASSSGGITDTQYF. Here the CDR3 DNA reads TGCGCCAGCAGTAGCGGGGGGATCACAGATACGCAGTATTTT.